Listed below are T cell receptor beta chains from one sample, sequenced in a study of STAT5B mutations in CD4+ large granular lymphocyte leukemia. Repertoires were generated with immunoSEQ multiplex PCR, while TCRdb's copy carries only in-frame clones and drops some. Among around 35,000 clones listed, 74% were seen once. Material for sequencing was CD4+ T cells from blood buffy coats. These receptors originate from a human donor in good health. CDR3s include the opening cysteine and the closing phenylalanine or tryptophan. A D gene is named only where the DNA matches it firmly. The size of a clone is reported for some rows only, either as once, few or many, or as a class for expanded clones.

V gene	D gene	clone size	J gene	CDR3 protein	CDR3 DNA
TRBV11-3	.	.	TRBJ1-4	CASSANFNEKLFF	TGTGCCAGCAGCGCCAATTTTAATGAAAAACTGTTTTTT
TRBV6-5	.	.	TRBJ2-7	CASSQQKGGSYEQYF	TGTGCCAGCAGCCAGCAAAAAGGGGGTTCCTACGAGCAGTACTTC
TRBV7-2	.	.	TRBJ1-5	CASSLSGNQPQHF	TGTGCCAGCAGCTTATCTGGCAATCAGCCCCAGCATTTT
TRBV6-1	.	.	TRBJ1-4	CASSVERGEKLFF	TGTGCCAGCAGTGTAGAGAGGGGAGAAAAACTGTTTTTT
TRBV4-2	TRBD1	few	TRBJ1-6	CASSQLPGQGGENSPLHF	TGTGCCAGCAGCCAACTACCGGGACAGGGAGGTGAGAATTCACCCCTCCACTTT
TRBV28	.	.	TRBJ1-6	CASSLSNPRENSPLHF	TGTGCCAGCAGTTTATCAAACCCTCGGGAAAATTCACCCCTCCACTTT
TRBV5-1	.	.	TRBJ1-1	CASSLSQAGASEAFF	TGCGCCAGCAGCTTGAGTCAGGCAGGGGCGTCTGAAGCTTTCTTT
TRBV10-3	.	.	TRBJ1-2	CAIKGAGTNYGYTF	TGTGCCATCAAAGGAGCGGGGACTAACTATGGCTACACCTTC
TRBV27	TRBD2	few	TRBJ2-1	CASKGLAGGEQFF	TGTGCCAGCAAAGGACTAGCGGGAGGCGAGCAGTTCTTC
TRBV5-4	TRBD2	once	TRBJ2-2	CASSGGLAGATGELFF	TGTGCCAGCAGCGGGGGACTAGCGGGCGCTACCGGGGAGCTGTTTTTT
TRBV7-9	.	few	TRBJ1-1	CASSSQGADTEAFF	TGTGCCAGCAGCTCACAGGGAGCTGACACTGAAGCTTTCTTT
TRBV11-2	.	.	TRBJ1-1	CASSLSKTSPWAEAFF	TGTGCCAGCAGCTTAAGCAAGACTTCCCCGTGGGCTGAAGCTTTCTTT
TRBV9	TRBD1	.	TRBJ1-2	CASSVGPGGQRHGYTF	TGTGCCAGCAGCGTAGGCCCAGGGGGCCAAAGACATGGCTACACCTTC
TRBV6-5	TRBD1	.	TRBJ2-7	CASKQGAVSYEQYF	TGTGCCAGCAAGCAGGGGGCGGTATCCTACGAGCAGTACTTC
TRBV13	TRBD1	.	TRBJ2-7	CASSLRAQGAYEQYF	TGTGCCAGCAGCTTACGGGCCCAGGGGGCCTACGAGCAGTACTTC
TRBV5-4	TRBD2	.	TRBJ2-3	CASHPGGPSGGDTQYF	TGTGCCAGCCACCCGGGAGGGCCCTCAGGAGGAGATACGCAGTATTTT
TRBV4-1	.	.	TRBJ2-1	CASSQDQGLVSNEQFF	TGCGCCAGCAGCCAAGATCAGGGTCTTGTTAGCAATGAGCAGTTCTTC
TRBV28	.	.	TRBJ1-3	CASGKVSSGNTIYF	TGTGCCAGCGGGAAGGTATCCTCTGGAAACACCATATATTTT
TRBV27	.	.	TRBJ1-2	CASSLSVGNFYGYTF	TGTGCCAGCAGTTTATCGGTAGGAAACTTCTATGGCTACACCTTC
TRBV19	.	.	TRBJ1-1	CASSLPYEAFF	TGTGCCAGTAGTTTACCCTATGAAGCTTTCTTT
TRBV7-2	.	.	TRBJ2-7	CASSRQTSSLGEQYF	TGTGCCAGCAGCCGGCAGACTTCCTCCCTCGGCGAGCAGTACTTC
TRBV19	.	.	TRBJ2-7	CASSPGTLLYEQYF	TGTGCCAGTAGCCCCGGGACTCTCCTGTACGAGCAGTACTTC
TRBV19	.	.	TRBJ1-5	CASSISGPEGNQPQHF	TGTGCCAGTAGTATTTCAGGGCCGGAGGGCAATCAGCCCCAGCATTTT
TRBV5-1	TRBD1	.	TRBJ2-7	CASSLGTGLYEQYF	TGCGCCAGCAGCTTGGGGACAGGGTTATACGAGCAGTACTTC
TRBV19	.	.	TRBJ1-2	CASSMGISNYGYTF	TGTGCCAGTAGTATGGGGATCTCTAACTATGGCTACACCTTC
TRBV9	TRBD2	.	TRBJ2-5	CASNKGGVAGAQETQYF	TGTGCCAGCAACAAGGGGGGTGTAGCGGGAGCCCAAGAGACCCAGTACTTC
TRBV6-1	.	few	TRBJ1-2	CASSEAGQQPNYGYTF	TGTGCCAGCAGTGAAGCAGGACAGCAGCCTAACTATGGCTACACCTTC